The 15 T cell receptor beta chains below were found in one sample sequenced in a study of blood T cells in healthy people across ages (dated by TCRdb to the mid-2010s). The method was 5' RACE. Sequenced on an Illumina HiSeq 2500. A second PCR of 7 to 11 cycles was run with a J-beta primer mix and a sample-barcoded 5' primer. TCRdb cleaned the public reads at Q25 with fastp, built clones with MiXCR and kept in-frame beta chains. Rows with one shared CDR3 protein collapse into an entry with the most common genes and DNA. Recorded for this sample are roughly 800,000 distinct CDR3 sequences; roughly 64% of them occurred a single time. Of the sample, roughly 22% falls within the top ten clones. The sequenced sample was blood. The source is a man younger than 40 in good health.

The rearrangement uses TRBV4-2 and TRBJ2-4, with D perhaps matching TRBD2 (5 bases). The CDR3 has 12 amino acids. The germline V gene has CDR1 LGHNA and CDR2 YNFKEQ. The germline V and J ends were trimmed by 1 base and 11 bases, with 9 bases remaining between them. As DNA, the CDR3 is TGTGCCAGCAGCCAAGGGGGAGATTTTCAGTACTTC. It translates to CASSQGGDFQYF.

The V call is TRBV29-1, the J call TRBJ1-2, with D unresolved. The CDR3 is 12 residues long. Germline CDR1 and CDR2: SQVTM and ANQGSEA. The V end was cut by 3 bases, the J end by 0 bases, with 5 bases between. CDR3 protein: CSVDSPNYGYTF. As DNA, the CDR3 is TGCAGCGTTGACAGCCCTAACTATGGCTACACCTTC.

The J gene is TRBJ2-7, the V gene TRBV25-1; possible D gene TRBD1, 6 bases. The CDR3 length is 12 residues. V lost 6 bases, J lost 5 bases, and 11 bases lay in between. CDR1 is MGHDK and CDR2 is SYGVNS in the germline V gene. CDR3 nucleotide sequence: TGTGCCAGCAGGGACAGATTCAACGAGCAGTACTTC. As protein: CASRDRFNEQYF.

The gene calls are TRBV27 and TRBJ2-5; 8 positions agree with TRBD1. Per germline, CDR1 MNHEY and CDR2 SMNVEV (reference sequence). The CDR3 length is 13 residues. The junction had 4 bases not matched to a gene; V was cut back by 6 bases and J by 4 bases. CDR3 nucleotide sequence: TGTGCCAGCAGAGGACAGGGATTAGAGACCCAGTACTTC. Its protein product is CASRGQGLETQYF.

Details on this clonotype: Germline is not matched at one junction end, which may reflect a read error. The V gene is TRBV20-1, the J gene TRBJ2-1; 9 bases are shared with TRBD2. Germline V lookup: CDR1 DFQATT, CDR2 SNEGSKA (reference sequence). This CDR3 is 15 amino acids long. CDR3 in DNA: TGCAGTACTAGACTAGCGGCTAGCTCCTACAATGAGCAGTTCTTC. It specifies CSTRLAASSYNEQFF.

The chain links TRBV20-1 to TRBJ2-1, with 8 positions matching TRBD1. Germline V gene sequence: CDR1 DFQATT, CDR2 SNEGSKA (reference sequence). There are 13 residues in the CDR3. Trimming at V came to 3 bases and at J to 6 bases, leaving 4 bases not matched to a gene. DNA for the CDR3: TGCAGTGCTAGGCGGACAGGGACCAATGAGCAGTTCTTC. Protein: CSARRTGTNEQFF.

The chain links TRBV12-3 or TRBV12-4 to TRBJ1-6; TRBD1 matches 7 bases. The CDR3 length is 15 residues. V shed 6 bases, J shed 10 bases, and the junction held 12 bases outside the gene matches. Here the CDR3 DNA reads TGTGCCAGCAGACTAGGGGACAGTCTGGGGTCACCCCTCCACTTT. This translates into CASRLGDSLGSPLHF.

The CDR3 loop reads CSVDLWGAGELFF. CDR3 nucleotide sequence: TGCAGCGTTGATCTTTGGGGTGCCGGGGAGCTGTTTTTT. This chain uses TRBV29-1 with TRBJ2-2; the D is unclear. V shed 3 bases and J shed 6 bases, with 11 bases lying between them. Per the germline V gene, CDR1 is SQVTM and CDR2 is ANQGSEA. This CDR3 is 13 amino acids long.

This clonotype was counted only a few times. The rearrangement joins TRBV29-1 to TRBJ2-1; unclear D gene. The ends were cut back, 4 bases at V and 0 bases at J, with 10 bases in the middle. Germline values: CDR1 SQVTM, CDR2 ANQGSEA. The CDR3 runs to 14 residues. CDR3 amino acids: CSVVGQSSYNEQFF. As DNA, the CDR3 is TGCAGCGTTGTTGGGCAGAGCTCCTACAATGAGCAGTTCTTC.

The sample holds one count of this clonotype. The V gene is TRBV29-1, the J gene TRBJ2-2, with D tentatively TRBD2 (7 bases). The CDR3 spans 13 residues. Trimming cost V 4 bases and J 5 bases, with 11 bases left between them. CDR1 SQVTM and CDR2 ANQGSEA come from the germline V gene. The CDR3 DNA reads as TGCAGCGTTGGCAGGGGAGGGACCGGGGAGCTGTTTTTT. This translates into CSVGRGGTGELFF.

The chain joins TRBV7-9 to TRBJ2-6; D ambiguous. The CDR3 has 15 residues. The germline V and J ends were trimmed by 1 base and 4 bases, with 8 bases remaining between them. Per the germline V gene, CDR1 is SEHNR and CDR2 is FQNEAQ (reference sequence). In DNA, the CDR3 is TGTGCCAGCAGCTTAGATGAGAGAGGGGCCAACGTCCTGACTTTC. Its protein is CASSLDERGANVLTF.

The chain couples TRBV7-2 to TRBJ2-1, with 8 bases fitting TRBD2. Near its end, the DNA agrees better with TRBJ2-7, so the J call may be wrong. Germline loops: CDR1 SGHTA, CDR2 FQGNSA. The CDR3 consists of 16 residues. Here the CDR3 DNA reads TGTGCCAGCAGCCCGGATGTAGCGGGACTCTACAATGAGCAGTACTTC. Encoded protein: CASSPDVAGLYNEQYF.

Here the CDR3 DNA reads TGTGCCAGCAGTCAAGGACTCGACACAGATACGCAGTATTTT. This encodes CASSQGLDTDTQYF. The chain links TRBV6-5 to TRBJ2-3; tentatively, D is TRBD2 (5 bases). The germline V gene encodes CDR1 MNHEY and CDR2 SVGAGI. The CDR3 has 14 residues. V was shortened by 5 bases and J by 2 bases, with 11 bases between the two germline ends.

The CDR3 coding sequence is TGTGCCAGCAGCCCAGCGGGAGCCGGGTACTATGAGCAGTTCTTC. The encoded protein is CASSPAGAGYYEQFF. J is TRBJ2-1 and V is TRBV27; TRBD2 aligns across 8 bases. The length of the CDR3 is 15 residues. Germline V lookup: CDR1 MNHEY, CDR2 SMNVEV (reference sequence). J was trimmed by 8 bases and V by 6 bases; bases with no gene match: 12.

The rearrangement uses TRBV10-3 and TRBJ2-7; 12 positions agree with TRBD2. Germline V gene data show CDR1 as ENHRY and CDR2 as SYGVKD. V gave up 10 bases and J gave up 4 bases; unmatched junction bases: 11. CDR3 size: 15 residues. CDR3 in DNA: TGTGCCACAAGACTAGCGGGAGTTGTTACTTACGAGCAGTACTTC. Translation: CATRLAGVVTYEQYF.